This T cell receptor (beta chain) was identified in a study of T-cell memory formation after mild COVID-19. Germline V CDR1 and CDR2: MDHEN, SYDVKM. The CDR3 loop spans 14 amino acids. Trimming left V 8 bases short and J 0 bases short, with 11 bases between. 5'RACE primed from the constant segment yielded TCR alpha and TCR beta cDNA libraries bearing sample barcodes and UMIs. Via MiXCR, TCRdb re-called the 5' RACE reads, giving one row per CDR3 protein. The table lists a few hundred thousand distinct CDR3 sequences, 20% to 25% of them singletons. The chain carries TRBV28 and TRBJ1-3; D is unresolved. Sequences were obtained from PBMCs or a T cell subset sorted from them (not recorded which). The TCR was taken from a man between 18 and 29 years old who had mild COVID-19 (a few samples of this study predate the infection). Cell type and time point are not known. Here the CDR3 reads CASVDQSSGNTIYF. The CDR3 coding sequence is TGTGCCAGCGTAGACCAGAGCTCTGGAAACACCATATATTTT.